These 6 T cell receptor beta chains share one sample of origin, sequenced in a study of blood T cell repertoires in COVID-19. Only in-frame clones appear in the TCRdb table, and some are missing; sequencing was by immunoSEQ multiplex PCR. This sample has about 240,000 clones, with about nine tenths found just once. The sequenced material came from peripheral blood. These TCRs come from a man younger than 45 with COVID-19, enrolled during active disease.

This chain connects TRBV7-2 to TRBJ2-3, with D tentatively TRBD2 (6 bases). V was pared by 3 bases and J by 1 base, with 11 bases between. CDR3 length: 15 amino acids. Per the germline V gene, CDR1 is SGHTA and CDR2 is FQGNSA. The CDR3 region is CASSLGGSRTDTQYF. The DNA for the CDR3 is TGTGCCAGCAGCTTGGGGGGATCTCGCACAGATACGCAGTATTTT.

This clone appeared a single time. The V gene is TRBV9, the J gene TRBJ2-5, with 10 bases identical to TRBD2. With 0 bases clipped from V and 1 base from J, the junction kept 6 bases outside the gene matches. Per germline, CDR1 SGDLS and CDR2 YYNGEE. The CDR3 runs 17 residues. CDR3 residues: CASSVAAERGGQETQYF. CDR3 coding DNA: TGTGCCAGCAGCGTAGCGGCCGAGCGGGGGGGCCAAGAGACCCAGTACTTC.

The V and J genes are TRBV30 and TRBJ1-1; no firm D call. The CDR3 is made up of 14 amino acids. Trimming pared 3 bases from V and 1 base from J, leaving 12 bases between. Germline-derived CDR1 and CDR2 are GTSNPN and SVGIG (reference sequence). CDR3 in DNA: TGTGCCTGGAGAACGGACGAGGGGAACACTGAAGCTTTCTTT. This encodes CAWRTDEGNTEAFF.

This clone was counted a few times. The chain joins TRBV9 to TRBJ1-2, with a weak D call TRBD1 (5 bases). V was shortened by 4 bases and J by 8 bases, with 18 bases between the two germline ends. Germline loops: CDR1 SGDLS, CDR2 YYNGEE. This CDR3 is 14 amino acids long. CDR3 loop: CASSWGGMAGGYTF. The CDR3 DNA reads TGTGCCAGCAGCTGGGGCGGGATGGCGGGCGGCTACACCTTC.

This sequence joins TRBV4-1 and TRBJ2-1; 9 nucleotides line up with TRBD2. The junction had 7 bases not matched to a gene; V was cut back by 0 bases and J by 7 bases. The CDR3 contains 16 residues. Looked up from germline, CDR1 is MGHRA and CDR2 is YSYEKL. The CDR3 bases are TGCGCCAGCAGCCAAGATAATGCGGGGGGGCGAAATGAGCAGTTCTTC. Translation: CASSQDNAGGRNEQFF.

V is TRBV5-1 and J is TRBJ1-2; 9 positions match TRBD1. V gave up 5 bases and J gave up 4 bases; unmatched junction bases: 9. Germline CDR1 and CDR2: SGHRS and YFSETQ. The CDR3 spans 15 residues. In DNA, the CDR3 is TGCGCCAGCAGTACTAACCCGGGACAGGGCTATGGCTACACCTTC. Translating gives CASSTNPGQGYGYTF.